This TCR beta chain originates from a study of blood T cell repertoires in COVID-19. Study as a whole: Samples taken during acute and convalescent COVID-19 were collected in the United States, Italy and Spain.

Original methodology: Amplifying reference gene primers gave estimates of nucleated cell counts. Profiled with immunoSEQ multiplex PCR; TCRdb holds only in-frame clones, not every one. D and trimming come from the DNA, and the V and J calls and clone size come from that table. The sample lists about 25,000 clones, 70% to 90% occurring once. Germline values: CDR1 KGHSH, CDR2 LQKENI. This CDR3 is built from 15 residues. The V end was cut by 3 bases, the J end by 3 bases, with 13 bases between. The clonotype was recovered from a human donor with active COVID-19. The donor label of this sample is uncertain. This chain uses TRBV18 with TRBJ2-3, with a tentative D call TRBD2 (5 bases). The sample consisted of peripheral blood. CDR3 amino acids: CASSPSDYLTDTQYF. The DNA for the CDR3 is TGTGCCAGCTCACCTAGTGACTACCTAACAGATACGCAGTATTTT. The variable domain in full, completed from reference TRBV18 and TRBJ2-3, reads NAGVMQNPRHLVRRRGQEARLRCSPMKGHSHVYWYRQLPEEGLKFMVYLQKENIIDESGMPKERFSAEFPKEGPSILRIQQVVRGDSAAYFCASSPSDYLTDTQYFGPGTRLTVL.